Listed below are T cell receptor beta chains from one sample, sequenced in a study of cytomegalovirus exposure and HLA in healthy donors. The data were produced by immunoSEQ multiplex PCR, yet TCRdb's version contains in-frame clones alone and is incomplete. Of about 160,000 clones detected, about 65% appear once; the ten largest clones hold about 7%. The material sequenced was PBMCs. The receptor set was obtained from a man in his forties in good health and CMV-seropositive. The CDR3 runs from the conserved cysteine through the conserved F or W. Clone size is given for some rows only: seen once, a few or many times, or a class if the clone is expanded.

>TRBV5-1|NA|TRBJ2-7
CASSLEHISGTGLGEQYF
>TRBV2|once|TRBJ1-5
CASTLTTGSNQPQHF
>TRBV25-1|NA|TRBJ1-2
CASSEGTSRDYGHTF
>TRBV27|NA|TRBJ1-6
CASSLSGTEAPLHF
>TRBV9|NA|TRBJ1-2
CASSEARGISGYTF
>TRBV14|NA|TRBJ2-7
CASSQDTGSYEQYF
>TRBV21-1|NA|TRBJ1-1
CASSNLSDRGMNVNTEAFF
>TRBV7-8|NA|TRBJ2-2
CASSSGTGVATGELFF
>TRBV7-6|NA|TRBJ2-1
CASRSAGEQFF
>TRBV4-1|few|TRBJ2-5
CASSQGPGGEETQYF
>TRBV7-3|NA|TRBJ1-2
CASSLTPGSPCGYTF
>TRBV5-1|NA|TRBJ1-1
CASSRTYGTGGRDGSTEAFF
>TRBV19|NA|TRBJ1-1
CAIKTGGDTEAFF
>TRBV4-1|NA|TRBJ2-1
CASSPAGAGLNEQFF
>TRBV7-2|once|TRBJ2-4
CASSPRTGLAKNIQYF
>TRBV7-9|NA|TRBJ1-2
CASSFLTDINYGYTF
>TRBV7-6|NA|TRBJ2-3
CASSAGQANTDTQYF
>TRBV7-2|NA|TRBJ2-7
CASSLERGQGNEQYF
>TRBV7-6|NA|TRBJ2-5
CASSGGTGHSETQYF
>TRBV27|NA|TRBJ2-7
CASSLTGPYEQYF
>TRBV19|NA|TRBJ2-2
CASRSKGGVAGELFF
>TRBV15|NA|TRBJ2-3
CATSRGRGRPTDTQYF
>TRBV2|few|TRBJ1-6
CASSERGDVVNSPLHF
>TRBV7-9|once|TRBJ1-2
CASSPGGGDYGYTF
>TRBV5-1|NA|TRBJ2-1
CASTQTSTEQFF
>TRBV23-1|NA|TRBJ1-1
CASSPPGALRAFF
>TRBV4-3|once|TRBJ2-5
CASSQGHRGRETQYF
>TRBV19|once|TRBJ2-3
CASSIASGTGTDTQYF
>TRBV14|NA|TRBJ2-5
CASSQAGQGSPNLETQYF
>TRBV5-4|NA|TRBJ1-1
CASSQGQGVAEAFF
>TRBV19|NA|TRBJ1-5
CASSIGQGGNQPQHF
>TRBV7-2|NA|TRBJ1-1
CASCRDRVNTEAFF
>TRBV14|NA|TRBJ2-7
CASSQDAGLSYEQYF
>TRBV15|NA|TRBJ1-3
CATSRVGLSGNTIYF
>TRBV10-3|once|TRBJ1-2
CAISEPLDRGHGYTF
>TRBV7-9|NA|TRBJ2-6
CASSAAGTGTSGANVLTF
>TRBV5-4|NA|TRBJ1-6
CASSLASAYNSPLHF
>TRBV6-1|once|TRBJ1-4
CASSERWEKLFF
>TRBV7-9|NA|TRBJ1-4
CASSLSGGKLFF
>TRBV15|NA|TRBJ2-7
CATSRDRVYEQYF
>TRBV10-1|NA|TRBJ1-4
CASTSSGLLEGEKLFF
>TRBV6-4|NA|TRBJ1-4
CASSDSRQLFF
>TRBV30|NA|TRBJ1-6
CAFGQGSSYNSPLHF